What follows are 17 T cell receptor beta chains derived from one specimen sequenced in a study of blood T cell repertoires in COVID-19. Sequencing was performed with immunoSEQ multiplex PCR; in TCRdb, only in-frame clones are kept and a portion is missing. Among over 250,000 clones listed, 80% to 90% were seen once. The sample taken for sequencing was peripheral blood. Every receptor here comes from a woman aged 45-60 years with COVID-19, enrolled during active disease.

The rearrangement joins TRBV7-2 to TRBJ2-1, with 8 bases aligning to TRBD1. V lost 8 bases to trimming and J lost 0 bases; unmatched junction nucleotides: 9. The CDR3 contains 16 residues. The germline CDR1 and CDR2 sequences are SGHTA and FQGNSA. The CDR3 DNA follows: TGTGCCAGCGTAGGACAGGGAAGGAGCTCCTACAATGAGCAGTTCTTC. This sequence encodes CASVGQGRSSYNEQFF.

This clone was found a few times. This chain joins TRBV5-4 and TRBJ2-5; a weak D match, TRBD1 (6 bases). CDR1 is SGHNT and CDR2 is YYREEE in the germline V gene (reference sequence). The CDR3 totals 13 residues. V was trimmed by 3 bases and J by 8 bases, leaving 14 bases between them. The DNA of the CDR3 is TGTGCCAGCAGCTCCCGGGACATAAGTACCCAGTACTTC. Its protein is CASSSRDISTQYF.

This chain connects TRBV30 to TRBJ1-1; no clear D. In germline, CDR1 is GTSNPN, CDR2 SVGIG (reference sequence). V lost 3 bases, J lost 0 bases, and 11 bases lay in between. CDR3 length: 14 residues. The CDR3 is CAWRTGKLNTEAFF. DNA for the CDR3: TGTGCCTGGAGGACGGGAAAATTGAACACTGAAGCTTTCTTT.

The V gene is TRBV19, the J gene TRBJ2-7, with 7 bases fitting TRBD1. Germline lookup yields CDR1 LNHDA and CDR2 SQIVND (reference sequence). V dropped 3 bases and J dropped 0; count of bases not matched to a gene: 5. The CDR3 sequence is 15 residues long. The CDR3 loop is CASSMGRGSSYEQYF. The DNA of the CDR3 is TGTGCCAGTAGTATGGGCAGGGGGAGCTCCTACGAGCAGTACTTC.

CDR3 loop: CASSPSAGPSYEQYF. The CDR3 DNA is TGTGCCAGCTCACCTTCAGCGGGACCATCCTACGAGCAGTACTTC. The chain is built from TRBV18 and TRBJ2-7; 7 bases match TRBD2. This CDR3 comprises 15 residues. Germline lookup yields CDR1 KGHSH and CDR2 LQKENI. The junction had 6 bases not matched to a gene; V was cut back by 3 bases and J by 1 base.

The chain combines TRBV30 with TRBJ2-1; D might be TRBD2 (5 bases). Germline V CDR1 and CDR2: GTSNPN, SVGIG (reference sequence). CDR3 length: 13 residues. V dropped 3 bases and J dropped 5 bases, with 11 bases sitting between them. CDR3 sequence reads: CAWRRAGNNEQFF. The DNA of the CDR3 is TGTGCCTGGAGGCGGGCCGGAAACAATGAGCAGTTCTTC.

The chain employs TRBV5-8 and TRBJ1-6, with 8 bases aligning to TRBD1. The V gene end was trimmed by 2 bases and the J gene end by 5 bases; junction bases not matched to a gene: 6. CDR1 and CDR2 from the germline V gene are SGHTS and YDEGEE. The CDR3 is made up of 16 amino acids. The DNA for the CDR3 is TGTGCCAGCAGCTTTTGGACAGGGAATGATAATTCACCCCTCCACTTT. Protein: CASSFWTGNDNSPLHF.

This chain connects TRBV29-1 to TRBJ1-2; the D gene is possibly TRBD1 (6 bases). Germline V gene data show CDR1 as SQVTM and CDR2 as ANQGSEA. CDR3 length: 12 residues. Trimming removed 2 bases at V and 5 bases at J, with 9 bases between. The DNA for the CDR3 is TGCAGCGTTGAAAGGCAGGGGTATGGCTACACCTTC. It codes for CSVERQGYGYTF.

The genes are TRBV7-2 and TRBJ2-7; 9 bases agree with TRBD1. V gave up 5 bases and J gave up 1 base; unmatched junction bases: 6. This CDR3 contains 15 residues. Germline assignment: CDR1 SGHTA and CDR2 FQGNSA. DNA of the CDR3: TGTGCCAGCAGCATCTCCGGGACAGGGTCCTACGAGCAGTACTTC. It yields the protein CASSISGTGSYEQYF.

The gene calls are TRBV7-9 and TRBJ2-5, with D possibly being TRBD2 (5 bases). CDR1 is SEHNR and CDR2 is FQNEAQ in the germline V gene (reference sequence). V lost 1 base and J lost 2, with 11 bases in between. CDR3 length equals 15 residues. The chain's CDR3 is CASSLEMGVQETQYF. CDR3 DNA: TGTGCCAGCAGCTTAGAGATGGGAGTACAAGAGACCCAGTACTTC.

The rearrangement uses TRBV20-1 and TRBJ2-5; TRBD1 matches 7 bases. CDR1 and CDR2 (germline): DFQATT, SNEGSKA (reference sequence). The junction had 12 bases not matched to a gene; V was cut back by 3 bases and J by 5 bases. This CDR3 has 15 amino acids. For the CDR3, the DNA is TGCAGTGCTAGTGGGGGCAGGGGGAGTGGGGAGACCCAGTACTTC. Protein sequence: CSASGGRGSGETQYF.

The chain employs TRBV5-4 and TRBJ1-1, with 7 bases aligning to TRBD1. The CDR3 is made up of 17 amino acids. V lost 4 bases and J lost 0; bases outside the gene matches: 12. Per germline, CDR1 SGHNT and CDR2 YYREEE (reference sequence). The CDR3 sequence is CASSPISGTAMNTEAFF. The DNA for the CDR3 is TGTGCCAGCAGCCCTATCTCCGGGACAGCAATGAACACTGAAGCTTTCTTT.

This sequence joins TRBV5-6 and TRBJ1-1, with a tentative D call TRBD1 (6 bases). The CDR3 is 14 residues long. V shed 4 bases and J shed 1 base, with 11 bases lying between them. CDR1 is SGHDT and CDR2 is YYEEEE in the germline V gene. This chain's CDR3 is CASSLIGGNTEAFF. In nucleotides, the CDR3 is TGTGCCAGCAGCCTCATAGGGGGGAACACTGAAGCTTTCTTT.

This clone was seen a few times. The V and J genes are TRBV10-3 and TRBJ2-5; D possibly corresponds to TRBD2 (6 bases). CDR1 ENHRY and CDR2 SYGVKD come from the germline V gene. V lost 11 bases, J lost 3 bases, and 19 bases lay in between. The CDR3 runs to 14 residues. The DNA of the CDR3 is TGTGCCTCACGCTTAGGGGACTTGGAAGAGACCCAGTACTTC. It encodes CASRLGDLEETQYF.

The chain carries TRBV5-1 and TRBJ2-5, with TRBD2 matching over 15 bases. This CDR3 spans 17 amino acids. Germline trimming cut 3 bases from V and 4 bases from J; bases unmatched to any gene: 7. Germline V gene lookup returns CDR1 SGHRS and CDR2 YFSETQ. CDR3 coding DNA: TGCGCCAGCAGCTGGACATCGGGACTAGCGGGAGGAGAGACCCAGTACTTC. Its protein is CASSWTSGLAGGETQYF. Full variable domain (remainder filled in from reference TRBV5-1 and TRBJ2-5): KAGVTQTPRYLIKTRGQQVTLSCSPISGHRSVSWYQQTPGQGLQFLFEYFSETQRNKGNFPGRFSGRQFSNSRSEMNVSTLELGDSALYLCASSWTSGLAGGETQYFGPGTRLLVL.

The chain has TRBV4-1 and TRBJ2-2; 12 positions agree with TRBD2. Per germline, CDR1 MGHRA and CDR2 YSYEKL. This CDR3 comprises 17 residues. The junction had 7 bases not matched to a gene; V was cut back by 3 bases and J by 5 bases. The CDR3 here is CASSQGLAGPRTGELFF. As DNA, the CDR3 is TGCGCCAGCAGCCAGGGACTAGCGGGCCCCAGGACCGGGGAGCTGTTTTTT.

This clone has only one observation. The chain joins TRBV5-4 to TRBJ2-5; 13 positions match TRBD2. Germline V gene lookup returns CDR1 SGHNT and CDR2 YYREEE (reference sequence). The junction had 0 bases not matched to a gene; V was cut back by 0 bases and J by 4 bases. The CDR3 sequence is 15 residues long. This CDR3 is CASSLGLAGGETQYF. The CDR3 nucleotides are TGTGCCAGCAGCTTGGGACTAGCGGGAGGAGAGACCCAGTACTTC. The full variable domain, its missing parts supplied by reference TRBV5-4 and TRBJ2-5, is ETGVTQSPTHLIKTRGQQVTLRCSSQSGHNTVSWYQQALGQGPQFIFQYYREEENGRGNFPPRFSGLQFPNYSSELNVNALELDDSALYLCASSLGLAGGETQYFGPGTRLLVL.